This T cell receptor (beta chain) was identified during a study of blood T cell repertoires in COVID-19. Across the whole study: Acute and convalescent COVID-19 samples came from the United States, Italy and Spain.

Per the original methods: The assay estimated nucleated cells by amplifying reference gene primers. Measured with immunoSEQ multiplex PCR; TCRdb has only the in-frame clones, and not every one. V, J and clone size derive from that table, while D and trimming were established from the DNA sequence. Found here are around 160,000 clones, 65% to 85% of them singletons; the top ten hold 5.8%. CDR3 size: 14 residues. Germline CDR1 is LNHDA and CDR2 is SQIVND (reference sequence). Trimming shortened V by 5 bases and J by 7 bases, and 17 bases separated the two germline ends. All enrollees were roughly 18 to 100 years old and from roughly 22 US areas. Exposed enrollees encountered a COVID-19 case at some point within 2 weeks before study entry.

Source material: PBMCs or T cells enriched from blood (not recorded which). This TCR came from a woman between 45 and 65 years old who had been exposed to COVID-19. The J gene is TRBJ1-1, the V gene TRBV19; a weak D match, TRBD1 (6 bases). The CDR3 sequence: CASSLPRGADEAFF. CDR3 sequence (DNA): TGTGCCAGTAGTTTACCCCGGGGGGCCGATGAAGCTTTCTTT.